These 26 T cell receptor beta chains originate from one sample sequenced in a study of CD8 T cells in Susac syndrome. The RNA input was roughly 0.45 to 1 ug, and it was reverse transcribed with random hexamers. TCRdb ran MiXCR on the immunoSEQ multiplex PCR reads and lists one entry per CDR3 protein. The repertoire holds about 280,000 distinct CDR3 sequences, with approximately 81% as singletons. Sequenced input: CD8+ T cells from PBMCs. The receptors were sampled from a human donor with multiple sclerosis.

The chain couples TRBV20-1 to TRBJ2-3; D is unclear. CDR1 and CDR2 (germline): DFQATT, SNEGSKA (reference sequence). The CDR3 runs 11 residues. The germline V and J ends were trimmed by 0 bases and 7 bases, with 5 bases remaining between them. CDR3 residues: CSARDLNTQYF. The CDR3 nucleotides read TGCAGTGCTAGAGATTTGAATACGCAGTATTTT.

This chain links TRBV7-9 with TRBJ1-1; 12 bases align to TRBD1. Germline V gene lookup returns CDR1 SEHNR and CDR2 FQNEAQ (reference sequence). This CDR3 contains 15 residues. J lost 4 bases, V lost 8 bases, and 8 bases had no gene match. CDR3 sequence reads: CASSGQGAPGTEAFF. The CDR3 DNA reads TGTGCCAGCTCGGGACAGGGGGCGCCGGGCACTGAAGCTTTCTTT.

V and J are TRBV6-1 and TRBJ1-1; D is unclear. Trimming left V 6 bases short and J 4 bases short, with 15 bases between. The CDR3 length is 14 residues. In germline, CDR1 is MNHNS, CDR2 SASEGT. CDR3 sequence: CASRVLMEGTEAFF. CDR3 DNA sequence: TGTGCCAGCAGGGTCCTTATGGAGGGCACTGAAGCTTTCTTT.

Here the CDR3 DNA reads TGTGCCAGCAGCCTGAAGCGGGAGTTGGGCACAGATACGCAGTATTTT. It translates to CASSLKRELGTDTQYF. The chain recombines TRBV5-4 with TRBJ2-3, with 8 bases fitting TRBD2. This CDR3 has 16 amino acids. Germline CDR1 and CDR2: SGHNT and YYREEE (reference sequence). Losses at the gene ends were 4 bases for V and 1 base for J; bases not matched to a gene: 8.

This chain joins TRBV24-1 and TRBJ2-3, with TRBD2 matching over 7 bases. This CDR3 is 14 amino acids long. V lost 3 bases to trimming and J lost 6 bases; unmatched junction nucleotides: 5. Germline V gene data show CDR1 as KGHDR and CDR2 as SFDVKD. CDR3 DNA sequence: TGTGCCACCAGTGATCCCGGACTAGTGGATACGCAGTATTTT. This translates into CATSDPGLVDTQYF.

In DNA form, the CDR3 reads TGTGCCAGCAGTTACGAAGACAGCTCGTATGGCTACACCTTC. The encoded protein is CASSYEDSSYGYTF. This chain uses TRBV6-5 with TRBJ1-2; D is perhaps TRBD1 (5 bases). Deletions cut 2 bases from V and 5 bases from J, with 12 bases between. Germline V lookup: CDR1 MNHEY, CDR2 SVGAGI. This CDR3 contains 14 residues.

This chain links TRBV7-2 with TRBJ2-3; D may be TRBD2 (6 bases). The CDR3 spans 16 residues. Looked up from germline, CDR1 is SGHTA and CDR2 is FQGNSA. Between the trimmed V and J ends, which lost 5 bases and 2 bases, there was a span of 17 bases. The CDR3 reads CASSETLAPITDTQYF. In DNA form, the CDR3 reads TGTGCCAGCAGCGAAACGCTAGCGCCAATCACAGATACGCAGTATTTT.

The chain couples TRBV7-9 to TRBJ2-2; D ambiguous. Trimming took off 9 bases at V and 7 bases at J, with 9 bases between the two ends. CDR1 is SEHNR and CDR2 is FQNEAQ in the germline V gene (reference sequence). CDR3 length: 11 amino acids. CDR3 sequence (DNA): TGTGCCAGTGGAGCAGGCGGGGAGCTGTTTTTT. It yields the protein CASGAGGELFF. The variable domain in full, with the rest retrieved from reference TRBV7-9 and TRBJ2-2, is DTGVSQNPRHKITKRGQNVTFRCDPISEHNRLYWYRQTLGQGPEFLTYFQNEAQLEKSRLLSDRFSAERPKGSFSTLEIQRTEQGDSAMYLCASGAGGELFFGEGSRLTVL.

CDR3 DNA sequence: TGTGCCAGCAGTGTTCCAGCGGGAGGAGGGCTAGAGACCCAGTACTTC. Its protein product is CASSVPAGGGLETQYF. The chain has TRBV25-1 and TRBJ2-5, with TRBD2 matching over 9 bases. CDR3 size: 16 residues. The germline V gene has CDR1 MGHDK and CDR2 SYGVNS. V shed 4 bases, J shed 4 bases, and the junction held 10 bases outside the gene matches.

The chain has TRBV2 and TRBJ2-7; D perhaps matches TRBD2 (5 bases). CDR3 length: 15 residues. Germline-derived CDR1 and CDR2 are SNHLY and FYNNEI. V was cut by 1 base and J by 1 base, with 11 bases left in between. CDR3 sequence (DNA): TGTGCCAGCAGTGAAGGTCGGGAAAGGTCCTACGAGCAGTACTTC. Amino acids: CASSEGRERSYEQYF.

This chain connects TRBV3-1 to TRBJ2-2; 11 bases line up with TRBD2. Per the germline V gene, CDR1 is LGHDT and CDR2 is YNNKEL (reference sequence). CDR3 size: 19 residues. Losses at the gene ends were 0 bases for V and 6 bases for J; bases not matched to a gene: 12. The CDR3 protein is CASSQESLMLAGGAGELFF. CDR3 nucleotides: TGTGCCAGCAGCCAAGAATCCCTTATGCTAGCGGGAGGTGCCGGGGAGCTGTTTTTT.

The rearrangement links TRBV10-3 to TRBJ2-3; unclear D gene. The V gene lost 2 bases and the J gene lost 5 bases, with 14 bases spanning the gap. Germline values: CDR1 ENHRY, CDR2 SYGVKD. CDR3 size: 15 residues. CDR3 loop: CAISEPAEWIDTQYF. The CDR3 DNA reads TGTGCCATCAGTGAGCCGGCGGAGTGGATAGATACGCAGTATTTT.

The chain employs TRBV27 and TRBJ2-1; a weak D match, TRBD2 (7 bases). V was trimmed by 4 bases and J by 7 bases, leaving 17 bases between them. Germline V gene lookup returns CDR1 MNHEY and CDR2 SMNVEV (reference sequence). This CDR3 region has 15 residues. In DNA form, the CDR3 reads TGTGCCAGCAGTTATCATCGGACTAGGGGGAATGAGCAGTTCTTC. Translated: CASSYHRTRGNEQFF.

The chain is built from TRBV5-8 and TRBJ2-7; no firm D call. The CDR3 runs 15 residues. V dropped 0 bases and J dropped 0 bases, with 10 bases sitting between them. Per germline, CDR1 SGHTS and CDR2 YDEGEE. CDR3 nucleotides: TGTGCCAGCAGCTTGGCACGGAGTCTCTCCTACGAGCAGTACTTC. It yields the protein CASSLARSLSYEQYF.

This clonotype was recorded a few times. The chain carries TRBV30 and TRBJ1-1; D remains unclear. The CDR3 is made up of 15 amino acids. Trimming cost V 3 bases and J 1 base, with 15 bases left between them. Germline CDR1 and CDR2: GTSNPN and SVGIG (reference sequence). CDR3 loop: CAWREGVMSNTEAFF. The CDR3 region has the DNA TGTGCCTGGAGAGAGGGTGTGATGTCGAACACTGAAGCTTTCTTT.

CDR3 sequence reads: CSASLRNYGYTF. Written as DNA, the CDR3 is TGCAGTGCTAGTTTGAGAAACTATGGCTACACCTTC. V gene TRBV20-1 combines with J gene TRBJ1-2, with D unclear. Per the germline V gene, CDR1 is DFQATT and CDR2 is SNEGSKA (reference sequence). This CDR3 is built from 12 residues. V lost 3 bases, J lost 2 bases, and 7 bases lay in between.

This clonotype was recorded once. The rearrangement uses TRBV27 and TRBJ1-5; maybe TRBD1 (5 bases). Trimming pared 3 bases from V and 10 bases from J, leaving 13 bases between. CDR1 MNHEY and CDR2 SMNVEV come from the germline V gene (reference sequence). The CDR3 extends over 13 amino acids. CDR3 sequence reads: CASSLGRGKPQHF. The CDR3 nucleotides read TGTGCCAGCAGTTTGGGACGGGGAAAACCCCAGCATTTT.

CDR3 protein: CSVLLAGVRTGELFF. CDR3 in DNA: TGCAGCGTTTTACTAGCGGGAGTACGAACCGGGGAGCTGTTTTTT. The chain is built from TRBV29-1 and TRBJ2-2, with 11 bases lining up with TRBD2. In germline, CDR1 is SQVTM, CDR2 ANQGSEA. The V and J ends lost 5 bases and 5 bases, in that order; junction bases with no gene match: 7. CDR3 length equals 15 residues.

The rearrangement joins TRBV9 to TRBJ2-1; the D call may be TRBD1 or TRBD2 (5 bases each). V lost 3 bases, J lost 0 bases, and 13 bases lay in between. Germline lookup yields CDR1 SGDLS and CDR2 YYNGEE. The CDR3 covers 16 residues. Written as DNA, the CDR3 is TGTGCCAGCAGCGAGCAAGAGGGGCGCTCCTACAATGAGCAGTTCTTC. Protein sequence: CASSEQEGRSYNEQFF.

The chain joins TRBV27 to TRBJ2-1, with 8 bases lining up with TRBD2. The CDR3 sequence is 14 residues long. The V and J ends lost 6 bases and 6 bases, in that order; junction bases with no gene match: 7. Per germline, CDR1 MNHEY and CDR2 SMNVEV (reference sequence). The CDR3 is CASRLAEAVNEQFF. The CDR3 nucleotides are TGTGCCAGCAGACTAGCGGAGGCAGTCAATGAGCAGTTCTTC.

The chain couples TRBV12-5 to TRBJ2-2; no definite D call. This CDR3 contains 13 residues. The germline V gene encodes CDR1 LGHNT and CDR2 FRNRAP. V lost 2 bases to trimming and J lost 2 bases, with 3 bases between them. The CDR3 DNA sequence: TGTGCTAGTGGTTTGCTCAACACCGGGGAGCTGTTTTTT. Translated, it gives CASGLLNTGELFF.

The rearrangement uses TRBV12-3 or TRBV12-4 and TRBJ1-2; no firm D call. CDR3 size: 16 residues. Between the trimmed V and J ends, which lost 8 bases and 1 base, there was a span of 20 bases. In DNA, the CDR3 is TGTGCCAGCCGGGAATGGTTAGCGGGTAATAACTATGGCTACACCTTC. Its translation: CASREWLAGNNYGYTF.

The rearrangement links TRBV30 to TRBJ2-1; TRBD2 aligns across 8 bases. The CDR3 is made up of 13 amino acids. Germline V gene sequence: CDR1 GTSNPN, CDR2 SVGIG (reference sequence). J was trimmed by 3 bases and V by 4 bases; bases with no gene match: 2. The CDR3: CAWITSGYNEQFF. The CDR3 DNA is TGTGCCTGGATCACTAGCGGCTACAATGAGCAGTTCTTC.

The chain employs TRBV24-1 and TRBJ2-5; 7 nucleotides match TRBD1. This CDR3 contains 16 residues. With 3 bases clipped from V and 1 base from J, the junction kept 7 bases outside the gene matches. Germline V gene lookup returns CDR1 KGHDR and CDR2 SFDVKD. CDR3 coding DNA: TGTGCCACCAGTGATGTACAGGGGATGCCCCAAGAGACCCAGTACTTC. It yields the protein CATSDVQGMPQETQYF.

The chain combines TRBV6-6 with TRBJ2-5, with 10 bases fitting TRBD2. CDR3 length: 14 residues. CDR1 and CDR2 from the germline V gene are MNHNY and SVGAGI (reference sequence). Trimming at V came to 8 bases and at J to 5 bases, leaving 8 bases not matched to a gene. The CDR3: CASLGLANPETQYF. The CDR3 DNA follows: TGTGCCAGCCTGGGACTAGCGAATCCCGAGACCCAGTACTTC.

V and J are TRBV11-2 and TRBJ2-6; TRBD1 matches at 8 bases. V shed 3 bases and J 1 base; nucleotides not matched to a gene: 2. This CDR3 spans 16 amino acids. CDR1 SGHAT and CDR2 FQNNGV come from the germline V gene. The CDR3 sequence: CASSFRDRSGANVLTF. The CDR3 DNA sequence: TGTGCCAGCAGCTTCCGGGACAGGTCTGGGGCCAACGTCCTGACTTTC.